The entry below describes one T cell receptor (beta chain). Its antigen is not identified. This entry is derived from a study of human T cells and chemical hapten exposure. Study details: Mainly, slight library volume differences in the pool made TCR yields vary.

CDR1 is SQVTM, CDR2 ANQGSEA, per germline. CDR3 length equals 12 residues. V lost 6 bases and J lost 8, with 16 bases in between. Overall study results and limits: DPC sensitization produced no change in TCRs with frequency above 1 in 1000. Patch test score was positively correlated with the counts of TCRs that had expanded at PT1.

The sample's time point: patch test 1, 2 weeks after DPC sensitization. Treatment defined: therapeutic diphenylcyclopropenone sensitization with weekly scalp DPC. Total RNA was extracted from unfractionated whole blood. TCRdb independently ran MiXCR on the RACE reads; one entry per CDR3 protein. The sample shows some 200,000 distinct CDR3 sequences, around 24% of them seen only once. The input for sequencing was whole blood, taken in connection with sensitization to the hapten diphenylcyclopropenone (DPC). This receptor was taken from a woman aged 45-65 years with alopecia areata. Some clones in this sample may be carry-over from other donors' samples. The rearrangement joins TRBV29-1 to TRBJ1-1; weak D call: TRBD1 (5 bases). CDR3 amino acids: CSVKGVSPEAFF. The DNA for the CDR3 is TGCAGCGTGAAAGGGGTTTCACCCGAAGCTTTCTTT.